These T cell receptor beta chains were read from a single sample in a study of T cell responses to AZD1222 COVID-19 vaccine. Clones were sequenced by immunoSEQ multiplex PCR, and TCRdb holds only the in-frame ones, with some missing. The table includes 85,000 to 95,000 clones, around 89% detected once. This specimen consisted of peripheral blood, obtained on day 0 of AZD1222 vaccination. These receptors were obtained from an adult in good health. CDR3s include the opening cysteine and the closing phenylalanine or tryptophan. A D gene is named only where the DNA matches it firmly. The size of a clone is reported for some rows only, either as once, few or many, or as a class for expanded clones.

clone size	V gene	J gene	D gene	CDR3 protein	CDR3 DNA
-	TRBV19	TRBJ1-6	-	CASSIEQGYSPLHF	TGTGCCAGTAGTATTGAGCAGGGTTATTCACCCCTCCACTTT
-	TRBV29-1	TRBJ1-1	-	CSSYSGNTEAFF	TGCAGCAGCTATAGTGGGAACACTGAAGCTTTCTTT
-	TRBV4-1	TRBJ1-3	-	CASSLEYLSGNTIYF	TGCGCCAGCAGCCTGGAATATCTCTCTGGAAACACCATATATTTT
-	TRBV9	TRBJ2-2	-	CASGGNSGELFF	TGTGCCTCAGGAGGAAACTCCGGGGAGCTGTTTTTT
once	TRBV6-5	TRBJ2-2	TRBD2	CASKKGGGTGELFF	TGTGCCAGCAAAAAGGGCGGGGGCACCGGGGAGCTGTTTTTT
few	TRBV7-3	TRBJ2-1	-	CASSPSGVNEQFF	TGTGCCAGCAGCCCTTCGGGAGTGAATGAGCAGTTCTTC
-	TRBV5-4	TRBJ2-2	-	CASSLGPLAGGELFF	TGTGCCAGCAGCTTGGGGCCCCTCGCCGGCGGGGAGCTGTTTTTT
-	TRBV4-3	TRBJ1-2	-	CASSQDPGLRGGYTF	TGCGCCAGCAGCCAAGATCCTGGGTTGAGGGGTGGCTACACCTTC
-	TRBV19	TRBJ1-4	-	CASSMGQVDNEKLFF	TGTGCCAGTAGTATGGGGCAGGTAGACAATGAAAAACTGTTTTTT
-	TRBV12-3/TRBV12-4	TRBJ2-3	TRBD1	CASSLGQGDTQYF	TGTGCCAGCAGTTTAGGACAGGGGGATACGCAGTATTTT
-	TRBV24-1	TRBJ1-5	-	CATSDARGRGQPQHF	TGTGCCACCAGTGATGCCAGGGGACGGGGTCAGCCCCAGCATTTT
-	TRBV18	TRBJ2-5	TRBD2	CASSPTRTSSQETQYF	TGTGCCAGCTCACCCACCCGGACTAGCAGCCAAGAGACCCAGTACTTC
-	TRBV24-1	TRBJ2-2	TRBD1	CATSGTANTGELFF	TGTGCCACCTCCGGGACAGCGAACACCGGGGAGCTGTTTTTT
-	TRBV9	TRBJ2-7	TRBD1	CASSPWTGLDYEQYF	TGTGCCAGCAGCCCCTGGACAGGGCTGGATTACGAGCAGTACTTC
once	TRBV7-3	TRBJ1-2	TRBD1	CASSLTGGGYGYTF	TGTGCCAGCAGCTTGACAGGGGGCGGCTATGGCTACACCTTC
few	TRBV12-3/TRBV12-4	TRBJ1-5	-	CASRLSNQPQHF	TGTGCCAGCAGGTTATCCAATCAGCCCCAGCATTTT
-	TRBV2	TRBJ1-1	-	CASSERGEDTEAFF	TGTGCCAGCAGTGAGAGGGGGGAAGACACTGAAGCTTTCTTT
-	TRBV19	TRBJ1-2	-	CASNAGSGYGYTF	TGTGCCAGTAATGCAGGGAGTGGTTATGGCTACACCTTC
-	TRBV2	TRBJ1-2	-	CASSVDTHYGYTF	TGTGCCAGCAGCGTGGACACCCACTATGGCTACACCTTC
-	TRBV5-6	TRBJ1-6	-	CASSLGGGSPLHF	TGTGCCAGCAGCTTGGGGGGGGGATCACCCCTCCACTTT
-	TRBV7-2	TRBJ2-6	-	CASSLVRGSGANVLTF	TGTGCCAGCAGCTTAGTGAGGGGATCTGGGGCCAACGTCCTGACTTTC
-	TRBV7-9	TRBJ2-5	-	CASSLKVSQETQYF	TGTGCCAGCAGCTTAAAAGTCAGCCAAGAGACCCAGTACTTC
-	TRBV5-6	TRBJ1-5	-	CASSFSQGPQHF	TGTGCCAGCAGCTTCAGTCAAGGGCCCCAGCATTTT
-	TRBV19	TRBJ1-2	-	CASMLRTGGYTF	TGTGCCAGTATGTTACGGACGGGGGGCTACACCTTC
-	TRBV7-8	TRBJ2-7	-	CASSLVGTEGYEQYF	TGTGCCAGCAGCCTCGTGGGCACGGAAGGTTACGAGCAGTACTTC
-	TRBV19	TRBJ1-5	-	CASTPQPRQLYQPQHF	TGTGCCAGTACCCCACAGCCGAGACAGTTATATCAGCCCCAGCATTTT
-	TRBV18	TRBJ2-5	-	CASSPPGRRRTETQYF	TGTGCCAGCTCACCACCCGGACGGAGGAGGACAGAGACCCAGTACTTC
-	TRBV4-3	TRBJ2-3	-	CASSLQPTRRPTDTQYF	TGCGCCAGCAGCCTCCAACCAACTAGGAGACCCACAGATACGCAGTATTTT
-	TRBV5-4	TRBJ2-7	-	CASSDSYEQYF	TGTGCCAGCAGTGACTCCTACGAGCAGTACTTC
-	TRBV11-2	TRBJ2-7	-	CASSFLWPGTKSSYEQYF	TGTGCCAGCAGCTTCCTTTGGCCCGGGACAAAAAGCTCCTACGAGCAGTACTTC
-	TRBV12-2	TRBJ2-5	-	CASRLEGAITKETQYF	TGTGCAAGTCGCTTAGAGGGGGCCATTACGAAAGAGACCCAGTACTTC
-	TRBV5-6	TRBJ1-5	-	CASSPGLGNPNQPQHF	TGTGCCAGCAGTCCCGGTCTAGGGAACCCGAATCAGCCCCAGCATTTT
-	TRBV10-3	TRBJ1-2	-	CAISGTRGVLGYTF	TGTGCCATCAGTGGCACCAGGGGTGTCCTTGGCTACACCTTC
-	TRBV27	TRBJ1-6	-	CASRTRTGNSPLHF	TGTGCCAGCAGAACCCGGACGGGTAATTCACCCCTCCACTTT
-	TRBV9	TRBJ1-2	-	CASSVGVSGRPYGYTF	TGTGCCAGCAGCGTCGGAGTCTCGGGGAGGCCCTATGGCTACACCTTC
many	TRBV6-1	TRBJ2-7	TRBD2	CASSENSGGPYEQYF	TGTGCCAGCAGTGAAAATAGCGGGGGGCCGTACGAGCAGTACTTC
-	TRBV10-2	TRBJ1-2	-	CASSESGGLYGYTF	TGCGCCAGCAGTGAGTCCGGCGGCCTCTATGGCTACACCTTC
-	TRBV7-9	TRBJ2-7	-	CASSLDGGMREQYF	TGTGCCAGCAGCTTAGATGGAGGGATGCGCGAGCAGTACTTC
few	TRBV9	TRBJ1-3	-	CASSAAIGRTNTIYF	TGTGCCAGCAGCGCTGCGATTGGCAGAACAAACACCATATATTTT
-	TRBV19	TRBJ1-1	TRBD1	CASSLKQGIAEAFF	TGTGCCAGTAGTTTAAAACAGGGGATCGCTGAAGCTTTCTTT
-	TRBV5-1	TRBJ1-4	-	CASSPRDNEKLFF	TGCGCCAGCAGCCCCCGGGACAATGAAAAACTGTTTTTT
-	TRBV6-5	TRBJ2-5	TRBD1	CASRTGGPETQYF	TGTGCCAGCAGAACAGGGGGTCCGGAGACCCAGTACTTC
-	TRBV30	TRBJ2-3	-	CAWRWDGDTQYF	TGTGCCTGGAGGTGGGATGGGGATACGCAGTATTTT
-	TRBV3-1/TRBV3-2	TRBJ2-7	TRBD2	CASSPLGGAYEQYF	TGTGCCAGCAGCCCCCTGGGGGGGGCCTACGAGCAGTACTTC
-	TRBV5-4	TRBJ2-7	TRBD1	CASSPWTGGYEQYF	TGTGCCAGCAGCCCTTGGACAGGGGGCTACGAGCAGTACTTC
-	TRBV5-1	TRBJ1-4	TRBD1	CASSKDRVNEKLFF	TGCGCCAGCAGCAAAGACAGGGTTAATGAAAAACTGTTTTTT
-	TRBV9	TRBJ1-3	-	CASSATYTGSGNTIYF	TGTGCCAGCAGCGCAACATATACAGGTTCTGGAAACACCATATATTTT
few	TRBV15	TRBJ2-2	-	CATSVGQTNTGELFF	TGTGCCACCAGCGTGGGGCAGACGAACACCGGGGAGCTGTTTTTT
-	TRBV4-1	TRBJ2-1	TRBD2	CASSQSTPRERGYNEQFF	TGCGCCAGCAGCCAATCTACCCCGAGGGAGCGGGGCTACAATGAGCAGTTCTTC